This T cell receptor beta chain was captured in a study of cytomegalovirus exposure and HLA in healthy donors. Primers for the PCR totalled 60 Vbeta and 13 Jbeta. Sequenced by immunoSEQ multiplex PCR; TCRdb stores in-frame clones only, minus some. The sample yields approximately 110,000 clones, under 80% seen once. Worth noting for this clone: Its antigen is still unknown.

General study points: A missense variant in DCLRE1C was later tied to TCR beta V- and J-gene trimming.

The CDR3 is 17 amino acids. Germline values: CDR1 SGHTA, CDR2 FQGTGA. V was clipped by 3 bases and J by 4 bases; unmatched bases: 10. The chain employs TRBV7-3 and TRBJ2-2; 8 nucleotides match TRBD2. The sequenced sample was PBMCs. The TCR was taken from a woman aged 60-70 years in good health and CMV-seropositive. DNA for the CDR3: TGTGCCAGCAGCTTGCTAGATCGGGGGGGACGCACCGGGGAGCTGTTTTTT. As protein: CASSLLDRGGRTGELFF.